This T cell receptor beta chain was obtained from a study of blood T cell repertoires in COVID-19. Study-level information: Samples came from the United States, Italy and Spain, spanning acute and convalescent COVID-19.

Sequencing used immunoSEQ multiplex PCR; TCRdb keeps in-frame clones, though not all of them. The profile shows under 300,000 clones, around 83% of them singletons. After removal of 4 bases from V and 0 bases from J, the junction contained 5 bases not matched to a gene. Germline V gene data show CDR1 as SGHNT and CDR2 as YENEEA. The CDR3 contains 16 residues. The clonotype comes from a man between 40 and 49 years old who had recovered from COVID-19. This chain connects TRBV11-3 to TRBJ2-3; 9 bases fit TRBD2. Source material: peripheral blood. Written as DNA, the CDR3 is TGTGCCAGCAGCTCCCCCGGACTAGCGAGCACAGATACGCAGTATTTT. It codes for CASSSPGLASTDTQYF. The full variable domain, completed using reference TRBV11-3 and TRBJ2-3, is EAGVVQSPRYKIIEKKQPVAFWCNPISGHNTLYWYLQNLGQGPELLIRYENEEAVDDSQLPKDRFSAERLKGVDSTLKIQPAELGDSAVYLCASSSPGLASTDTQYFGPGTRLTVL.